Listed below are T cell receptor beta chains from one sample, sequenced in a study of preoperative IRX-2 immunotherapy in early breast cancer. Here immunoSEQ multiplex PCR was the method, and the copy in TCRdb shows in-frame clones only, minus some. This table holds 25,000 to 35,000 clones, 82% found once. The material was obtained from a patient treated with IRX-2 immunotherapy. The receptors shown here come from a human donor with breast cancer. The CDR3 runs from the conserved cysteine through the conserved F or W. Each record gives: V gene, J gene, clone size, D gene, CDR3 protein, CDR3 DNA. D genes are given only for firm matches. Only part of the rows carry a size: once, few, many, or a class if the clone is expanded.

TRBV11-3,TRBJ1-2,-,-,CASSLGRAGVYGYTF,TGTGCCAGCAGCTTAGGTCGTGCAGGGGTATATGGCTACACCTTC
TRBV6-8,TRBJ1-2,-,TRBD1,CASSSLDRNYGYTF,TGTGCCAGCAGCTCCTTGGACAGGAACTATGGCTACACCTTC
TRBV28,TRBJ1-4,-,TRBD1,CASSLPGTGSDEKLFF,TGTGCCAGCAGTTTACCCGGGACAGGGAGCGACGAAAAACTGTTTTTT
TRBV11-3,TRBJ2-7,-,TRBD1,CASSMDRAPNEQYF,TGTGCCAGCAGCATGGACAGGGCCCCCAACGAGCAGTACTTC
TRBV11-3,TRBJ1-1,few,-,CASSQQIENTEAFF,TGTGCCAGCAGCCAACAAATAGAGAACACTGAAGCTTTCTTT
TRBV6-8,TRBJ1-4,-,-,CASSSAMSGEKLFF,TGTGCCAGCAGTTCAGCCATGAGCGGTGAAAAACTGTTTTTT
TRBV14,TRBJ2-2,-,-,CASSRPGAANTGELFF,TGTGCCAGCAGCCGCCCCGGGGCAGCTAACACCGGGGAGCTGTTTTTT
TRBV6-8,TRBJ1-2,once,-,CASSGRRAYGYTF,TGTGCCAGCAGTGGTCGCAGGGCCTATGGCTACACCTTC
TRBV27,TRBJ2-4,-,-,CATSDSGARMKNIQYF,TGTGCCACCAGTGATTCCGGGGCCCGGATGAAAAACATTCAGTACTTC
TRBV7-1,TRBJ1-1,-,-,CASSLQDGLGAFF,TGTGCCAGCAGCCTTCAAGATGGGCTCGGGGCTTTCTTT
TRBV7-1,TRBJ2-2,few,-,CASSLSGNTGELFF,TGTGCCAGCAGCTTAAGCGGGAACACCGGGGAGCTGTTTTTT
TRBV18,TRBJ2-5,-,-,CASSPEHKTQYF,TGTGCCAGCTCACCTGAGCACAAGACCCAGTACTTC
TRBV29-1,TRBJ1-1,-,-,CSVEDHIYVVEAFF,TGCAGCGTTGAAGATCATATTTACGTTGTAGAAGCTTTCTTT
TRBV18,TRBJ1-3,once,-,CASSPLDSAPGNTIYF,TGTGCCAGCTCACCTTTGGACAGCGCCCCTGGAAACACCATATATTTT
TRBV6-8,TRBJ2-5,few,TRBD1,CAISRVRQGAKETQYF,TGTGCCATCAGTCGCGTACGCCAGGGGGCGAAGGAGACCCAGTACTTC
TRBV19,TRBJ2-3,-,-,CASRSQGTDTQYF,TGTGCCAGTAGGTCCCAGGGCACAGATACGCAGTATTTT
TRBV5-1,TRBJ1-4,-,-,CASSLERGAGNEKLFF,TGCGCCAGCAGCCTGGAACGGGGGGCGGGTAATGAAAAACTGTTTTTT
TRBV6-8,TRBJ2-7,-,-,CASSTRGDRPTYEQYF,TGTGCCAGCAGTACCCGGGGGGACAGACCGACCTACGAGCAGTACTTC
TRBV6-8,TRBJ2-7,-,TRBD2,CASRRSSGRAYEQYF,TGTGCCAGCCGTCGATCTAGCGGGAGGGCCTACGAGCAGTACTTC
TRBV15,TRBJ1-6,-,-,CATSRDRTAYNSPLHF,TGTGCCACCAGCAGAGATAGAACAGCTTATAATTCACCCCTCCACTTT
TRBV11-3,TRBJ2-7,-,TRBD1,CASSPRTGHPEQYF,TGTGCCAGCAGCCCGAGGACAGGGCATCCCGAGCAGTACTTC
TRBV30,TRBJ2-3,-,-,CAWSLGAHTGTDTQYF,TGTGCCTGGAGTTTGGGGGCCCATACCGGCACAGATACGCAGTATTTT